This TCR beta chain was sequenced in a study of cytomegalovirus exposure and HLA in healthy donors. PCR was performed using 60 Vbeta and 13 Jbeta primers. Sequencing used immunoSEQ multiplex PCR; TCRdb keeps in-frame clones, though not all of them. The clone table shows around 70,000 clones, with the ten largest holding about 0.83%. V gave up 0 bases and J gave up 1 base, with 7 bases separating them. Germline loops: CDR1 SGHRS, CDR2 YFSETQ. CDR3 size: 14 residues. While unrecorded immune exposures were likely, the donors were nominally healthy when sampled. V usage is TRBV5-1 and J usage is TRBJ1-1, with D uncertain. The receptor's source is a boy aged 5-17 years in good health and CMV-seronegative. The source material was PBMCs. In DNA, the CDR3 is TGCGCCAGCAGCTTGGGAGGGCCGAACACTGAAGCTTTCTTT. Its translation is CASSLGGPNTEAFF.